Listed below are T cell receptor beta chains from one sample, sequenced in a study of T-cell memory formation after mild COVID-19. In TCRdb, the 5' RACE reads were re-called with MiXCR into one record per CDR3 protein. In the table there are roughly 550,000 distinct CDR3 sequences, around 21% of which are singletons. Sequenced: PBMCs or a T cell subset sorted from them (not recorded which). The receptors were sampled from an adult woman who had mild COVID-19 (a few samples of this study predate the infection). Cell type and time point are not known. Both conserved end residues are part of each CDR3. D genes are given only for firm matches. For some rows the clone size is stated as once, few or many, or as a class when expanded; others skip it.

TRBJ1-5 | TRBV11-2 | many | - | 16 | CASSLSWQGSNQPQHF | TGTGCCAGCAGCTTAAGTTGGCAGGGTAGCAATCAGCCCCAGCATTTT
TRBJ2-3 | TRBV7-9 | - | - | 16 | CASSLVISASTDTQYF | TGTGCCAGCAGCTTAGTAATTTCCGCGAGCACAGATACGCAGTATTTT
TRBJ2-2 | TRBV5-1 | - | - | 18 | CASSLNYGTRTNTGELFF | TGCGCCAGCAGCTTAAACTACGGGACACGGACGAACACCGGGGAGCTGTTTTTT
TRBJ2-1 | TRBV3-1 | few | - | 12 | CASSQVALEQFF | TGTGCCAGCAGCCAAGTGGCTTTAGAGCAGTTCTTC
TRBJ1-5 | TRBV4-3 | - | - | 16 | CASSQDWTDSNQPQHF | TGCGCCAGCAGCCAAGATTGGACAGATAGCAATCAGCCCCAGCATTTT
TRBJ1-2 | TRBV6-5 | - | TRBD1 | 14 | CASSYSRTGTGYTF | TGTGCCAGCAGTTACTCTAGGACAGGGACCGGCTACACCTTC
TRBJ2-7 | TRBV7-2 | - | - | 16 | CASSLTRGPSSYEQYF | TGTGCCAGCAGCTTAACGCGCGGGCCAAGCTCCTACGAGCAGTACTTC
TRBJ2-6 | TRBV12-3/TRBV12-4 | few | TRBD2 | 16 | CASGSSGSIGANVLTF | TGTGCCAGCGGATCTAGCGGGAGTATAGGGGCCAACGTCCTGACTTTC
TRBJ2-3 | TRBV11-2 | once | TRBD2 | 16 | CASSLGTSGVTDTQYF | TGTGCCAGCAGCTTAGGGACTAGCGGCGTCACAGATACGCAGTATTTT
TRBJ2-3 | TRBV9 | - | TRBD2 | 15 | CASSVSGGRTDTQYF | TGTGCCAGCAGCGTTTCGGGGGGGCGCACAGATACGCAGTATTTT
TRBJ2-1 | TRBV4-2 | many | - | 18 | CASRPTPGQSYIYNEQFF | TGTGCCAGCAGACCGACCCCGGGACAATCATATATATACAATGAGCAGTTCTTC
TRBJ2-1 | TRBV5-1 | - | - | 13 | CASSLPNYNEQFF | TGCGCCAGCAGCTTGCCCAACTACAATGAGCAGTTCTTC
TRBJ2-1 | TRBV13 | - | - | 14 | CASSLGLGSYEQFF | TGTGCCAGCAGCTTAGGCCTTGGGTCGTATGAGCAGTTCTTC
TRBJ2-7 | TRBV6-6 | - | - | 13 | CASNLAGEGEQYF | TGTGCCAGCAACCTAGCAGGCGAGGGCGAGCAGTACTTC
TRBJ2-1 | TRBV29-1 | many | - | 14 | CSSRQGGRNNEQFF | TGCAGCTCCCGCCAGGGGGGCCGGAACAATGAGCAGTTCTTC
TRBJ1-2 | TRBV9 | few | - | 14 | CASSPLDGSYGYTF | TGTGCCAGCAGCCCCCTGGACGGCTCCTATGGCTACACCTTC
TRBJ2-1 | TRBV7-9 | - | - | 14 | CASSLRPTDNEQFF | TGTGCCAGCAGCTTAAGGCCGACTGACAATGAGCAGTTCTTC
TRBJ2-5 | TRBV5-1 | - | TRBD1 | 16 | CASSLGRTGAMETQYF | TGCGCCAGCAGCTTGGGCCGGACAGGGGCTATGGAGACCCAGTACTTC
TRBJ2-3 | TRBV7-9 | - | - | 16 | CASSSWTVANTDTQYF | TGTGCCAGCAGCTCCTGGACGGTAGCCAACACAGATACGCAGTATTTT
TRBJ2-3 | TRBV10-2 | - | TRBD1 | 12 | CASNRGPDTQYF | TGCGCCAGCAACAGGGGCCCAGATACGCAGTATTTT
TRBJ2-3 | TRBV5-1 | few | - | 15 | CASSLGTGNTDTQYF | TGCGCCAGCAGCTTGGGAACAGGGAACACAGATACGCAGTATTTT
TRBJ2-6 | TRBV20-1 | - | - | 16 | CSARDRQLTGANVLTF | TGCAGTGCTAGAGATCGGCAGCTCACTGGGGCCAACGTCCTGACTTTC
TRBJ2-1 | TRBV29-1 | - | - | 12 | CSVERGPVEQFF | TGCAGCGTTGAGCGGGGGCCCGTTGAGCAGTTCTTC
TRBJ1-1 | TRBV19 | few | - | 14 | CASSTTAGRTEAFF | TGTGCCAGTAGTACCACCGCTGGGCGCACTGAAGCTTTCTTT
TRBJ1-2 | TRBV20-1 | - | - | 15 | CSARDRNRRGLGYTF | TGCAGTGCTAGAGATCGCAACAGGAGGGGTTTGGGCTACACCTTC
TRBJ2-7 | TRBV5-1 | many | TRBD1 | 16 | CASSTGQGRPSYEQYF | TGCGCCAGCAGCACGGGACAGGGCCGACCCTCCTACGAGCAGTACTTC
TRBJ2-1 | TRBV20-1 | few | TRBD1 | 15 | CSASSQGARYNEQFF | TGCAGTGCTAGCAGCCAGGGGGCAAGGTACAATGAGCAGTTCTTC
TRBJ2-1 | TRBV19 | few | - | 15 | CASSIAQGWDNEQFF | TGTGCCAGTAGTATAGCTCAGGGGTGGGACAATGAGCAGTTCTTC
TRBJ2-7 | TRBV7-8 | - | - | 15 | CASNFGQRSSYEQYF | TGTGCCAGCAACTTTGGACAGAGGAGCTCCTACGAGCAGTACTTC
TRBJ2-1 | TRBV7-2 | many | - | 13 | CASKAGPYNEQFF | TGTGCCAGCAAAGCAGGCCCCTACAATGAGCAGTTCTTC
TRBJ2-7 | TRBV11-1 | few | TRBD1 | 15 | CASSPRGPTYAEQYF | TGTGCCAGCAGCCCCAGGGGGCCAACCTACGCCGAGCAGTACTTC
TRBJ2-2 | TRBV12-3/TRBV12-4 | once | - | 16 | CASSSQGGSGTGEMFF | TGTGCCAGCAGTTCCCAGGGGGGGTCGGGCACCGGGGAGATGTTTTTT
TRBJ2-5 | TRBV27 | few | - | 14 | CASSLSWNQETQYF | TGTGCCAGCAGTCTCTCCTGGAACCAAGAGACCCAGTACTTC
TRBJ2-3 | TRBV5-4 | few | TRBD2 | 16 | CASSPGGRGGTDTQYF | TGTGCCAGCAGCCCCGGGGGTCGGGGGGGCACAGATACGCAGTATTTT
TRBJ2-5 | TRBV20-1 | few | - | 13 | CSARRPTQETQYF | TGCAGTGCTAGGCGACCGACCCAAGAGACCCAGTACTTC
TRBJ2-5 | TRBV7-9 | many | - | 12 | CASSLVTETQYF | TGTGCCAGCAGCTTAGTCACGGAGACCCAGTACTTC
TRBJ2-4 | TRBV20-1 | few | TRBD2 | 13 | CSARSAGLNIQYF | TGCAGTGCTAGATCAGCGGGGTTAAACATTCAGTACTTC
TRBJ2-2 | TRBV9 | - | - | 15 | CASSVSPPGIGELFF | TGTGCCAGCAGCGTGTCCCCCCCGGGGATCGGGGAGCTGTTTTTT
TRBJ2-3 | TRBV7-9 | - | - | 16 | CASSLGTPIRPDTQYF | TGTGCCAGCAGCTTAGGAACTCCAATCAGGCCAGATACGCAGTATTTT
TRBJ2-7 | TRBV7-9 | few | TRBD1 | 14 | CASTSGTGAYEQYF | TGTGCCAGCACCTCCGGGACAGGGGCGTACGAGCAGTACTTC
TRBJ2-3 | TRBV7-9 | - | TRBD2 | 16 | CASSSLLAGSTDTQYF | TGTGCCAGCAGCTCGTTACTAGCGGGGAGCACAGATACGCAGTATTTT
TRBJ1-5 | TRBV6-1 | few | - | 14 | CASSYGGGHQPQHF | TGTGCCAGCAGCTACGGGGGGGGGCATCAGCCCCAGCATTTT
TRBJ2-7 | TRBV6-5 | - | TRBD1 | 16 | CASSYGGGTGGYEQYF | TGTGCCAGCAGTTACGGTGGCGGGACAGGGGGCTACGAGCAGTACTTC
TRBJ2-7 | TRBV6-1 | - | TRBD1 | 17 | CASSESGQGYRSYEQYF | TGTGCCAGCAGTGAGTCAGGACAGGGGTATCGCTCCTACGAGCAGTACTTC
TRBJ2-5 | TRBV12-3/TRBV12-4 | - | TRBD1 | 14 | CASRGGQGPETQYF | TGTGCCAGCCGCGGGGGACAGGGCCCAGAGACCCAGTACTTC
TRBJ2-1 | TRBV6-2/TRBV6-3 | few | - | 15 | CASSYPQGSPGKQFF | TGTGCCAGCAGTTACCCCCAGGGCTCACCCGGTAAGCAGTTCTTC
TRBJ2-2 | TRBV7-2 | - | - | 17 | CASSLLPGDTQAGELFF | TGTGCCAGCAGCTTATTACCCGGGGACACCCAAGCCGGGGAGCTGTTTTTT